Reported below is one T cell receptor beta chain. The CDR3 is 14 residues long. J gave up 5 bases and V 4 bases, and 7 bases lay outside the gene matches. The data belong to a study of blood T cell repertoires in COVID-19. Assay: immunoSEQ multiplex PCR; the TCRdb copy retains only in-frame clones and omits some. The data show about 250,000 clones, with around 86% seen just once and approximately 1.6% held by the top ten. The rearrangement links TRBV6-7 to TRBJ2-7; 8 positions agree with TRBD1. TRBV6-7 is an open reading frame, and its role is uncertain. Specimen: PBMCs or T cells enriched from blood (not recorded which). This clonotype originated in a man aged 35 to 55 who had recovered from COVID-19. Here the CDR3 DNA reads TGTGCCAGCAGTTGCGGACAGGGTAGCGACGAGCAGTACTTC. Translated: CASSCGQGSDEQYF.